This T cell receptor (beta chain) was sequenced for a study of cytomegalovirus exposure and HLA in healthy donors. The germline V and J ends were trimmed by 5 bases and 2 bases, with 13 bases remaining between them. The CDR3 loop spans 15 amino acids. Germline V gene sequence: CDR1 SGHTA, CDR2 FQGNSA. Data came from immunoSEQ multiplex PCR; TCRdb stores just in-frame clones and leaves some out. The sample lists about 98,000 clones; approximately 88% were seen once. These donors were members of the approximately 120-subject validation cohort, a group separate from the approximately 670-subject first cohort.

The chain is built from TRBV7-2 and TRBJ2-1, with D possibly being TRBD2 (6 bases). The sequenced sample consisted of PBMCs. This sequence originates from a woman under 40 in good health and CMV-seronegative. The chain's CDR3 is CASSLSGATYNEQFF. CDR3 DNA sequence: TGTGCCAGCAGCCTCTCGGGAGCTACCTACAATGAGCAGTTCTTC.